These 32 T cell receptor beta chains were sequenced from one sample in a study of T cell repertoires in cytomegalovirus infection. Using its own MiXCR run on the reads, TCRdb lists one record per CDR3 protein. The sample contains fewer than 400,000 distinct CDR3 sequences, 15% to 20% of which appear only once. The sample was PBMCs. These receptors were collected from a human donor in good health (CMV status not recorded). Some clones in this sample may be carry-over from other donors' samples.

This clonotype was counted ten times or more. The chain combines TRBV15 with TRBJ2-7; 9 bases map to TRBD2. The CDR3 runs 15 residues. Trimming removed 0 bases from V and 3 bases from J; junction bases left unmatched: 3. Germline CDR1 reads LNHNV; CDR2 reads YYDKDF (reference sequence). CDR3 residues: CATSREAAGGYEQYF. CDR3 DNA: TGTGCCACCAGCAGAGAGGCAGCGGGGGGCTACGAGCAGTACTTC.

This clonotype was recorded at least ten times. The gene calls are TRBV7-2 and TRBJ2-5, with 8 bases lining up with TRBD2. The CDR3 runs 18 residues. CDR1 SGHTA and CDR2 FQGNSA come from the germline V gene. V dropped 1 base and J dropped 2; count of bases not matched to a gene: 12. The CDR3 DNA sequence: TGTGCCAGCAGCTTAGTGTTTTTTCGGCGGGAGGAACAAGAGACCCAGTACTTC. Translated: CASSLVFFRREEQETQYF.

V and J are TRBV2 and TRBJ2-1, with 7 bases matching TRBD1. Germline loops: CDR1 SNHLY, CDR2 FYNNEI. The trim removed 6 bases at V and 8 bases at J, leaving 4 bases unmatched. CDR3 length: 12 residues. The CDR3: CASRGTVDEQFF. CDR3 sequence (DNA): TGTGCCAGCAGGGGGACAGTAGATGAGCAGTTCTTC.

This clonotype was counted at least ten times. This chain joins TRBV19 and TRBJ1-5, with D possibly TRBD1 on 5 matching bases. The germline CDR1 and CDR2 sequences are LNHDA and SQIVND (reference sequence). CDR3 length: 16 residues. The V end lost 4 bases, the J end lost 6 bases, and 19 bases lay between the germline ends. This CDR3 reads CASSNVGAARSQPQHF. The CDR3 nucleotides are TGTGCCAGTAGTAACGTTGGGGCAGCGCGAAGTCAGCCCCAGCATTTT. The complete variable domain, with remaining parts taken from reference TRBV19 and TRBJ1-5, reads DGGITQSPKYLFRKEGQNVTLSCEQNLNHDAMYWYRQDPGQGLRLIYYSQIVNDFQKGDIAEGYSVSREKKESFPLTVTSAQKNPTAFYLCASSNVGAARSQPQHFGDGTRLSIL.

This clonotype was counted ten times or more. The chain combines TRBV7-2 with TRBJ1-1; D unresolved. The germline CDR1 and CDR2 sequences are SGHTA and FQGNSA. The V end was cut by 5 bases, the J end by 1 base, with 11 bases between. The CDR3 loop spans 14 amino acids. CDR3: CASSPGRENTEAFF. The CDR3 bases are TGTGCCAGCAGCCCCGGCCGTGAGAACACTGAAGCTTTCTTT.

This clonotype was detected many times. The CDR3: CASSPRPGPNNEQFF. The CDR3 DNA reads as TGTGCCAGCAGCCCTCGACCGGGACCTAACAATGAGCAGTTCTTC. V usage is TRBV7-2 and J usage is TRBJ2-1, with D possibly called TRBD1 or TRBD2 (5 bases each). This CDR3 region has 15 residues. Germline loops: CDR1 SGHTA, CDR2 FQGNSA. Trimming pared 5 bases from V and 5 bases from J, leaving 16 bases between.

The chain couples TRBV12-3 or TRBV12-4 to TRBJ1-1; D unclear. V shed 6 bases and J shed 7 bases, with 12 bases lying between them. The CDR3 covers 12 residues. The CDR3 reads CASSRVSDEAFF. Here the CDR3 DNA reads TGTGCCAGCAGCCGAGTATCGGATGAAGCTTTCTTT.

This clonotype was observed many times. This chain links TRBV7-2 with TRBJ1-2; 10 positions match TRBD1. CDR1 and CDR2 (germline): SGHTA, FQGNSA. The CDR3 covers 15 residues. J gave up 7 bases and V 5 bases, and 10 bases lay outside the gene matches. The CDR3 is CASSPTLTGGSGYTF. The DNA for the CDR3 is TGTGCCAGCAGCCCCACCTTGACAGGGGGCAGTGGCTACACCTTC.

This clonotype appeared many times. The chain carries TRBV5-6 and TRBJ1-1; D is unresolved. The V gene lost 0 bases and the J gene lost 2 bases, with 8 bases spanning the gap. The CDR3 runs to 14 residues. The germline V gene encodes CDR1 SGHDT and CDR2 YYEEEE. The CDR3 region is CASSLGLGNTEAFF. The DNA of the CDR3 is TGTGCCAGCAGCTTGGGCCTCGGTAACACTGAAGCTTTCTTT.

The table lists this clonotype with a few counts. The chain joins TRBV20-1 to TRBJ2-1; no clear D gene. This CDR3 has 12 residues. V was clipped by 5 bases and J by 2 bases, with 7 bases between them. Germline assignment: CDR1 DFQATT and CDR2 SNEGSKA (reference sequence). The chain's CDR3 is CSAPRAYNEQFF. The CDR3 nucleotides read TGCAGTGCTCCCAGAGCCTACAATGAGCAGTTCTTC.

There are a few counts of this clonotype. The genes are TRBV7-8 and TRBJ1-4; 11 nucleotides agree with TRBD1. J gave up 10 bases and V 0 bases, and 7 bases lay outside the gene matches. Germline V gives CDR1 SGHVS, CDR2 FQNEAQ. The CDR3 is 16 amino acids. The chain's CDR3 is CASSLAIGQGAGKLFF. The CDR3 bases are TGTGCCAGCAGCTTAGCAATAGGACAGGGGGCGGGAAAACTGTTTTTT. The complete variable domain, with remaining parts taken from reference TRBV7-8 and TRBJ1-4, reads GAGVSQSPRYKVAKRGQDVALRCDPISGHVSLFWYQQALGQGPEFLTYFQNEAQLDKSGLPSDRFFAERPEGSVSTLKIQRTQQEDSAVYLCASSLAIGQGAGKLFFGSGTQLSVL.

Concerning this clonotype itself: A junction boundary mismatches the germline segment, possibly from a read error. V gene TRBV7-6 combines with J gene TRBJ1-5; D possibly corresponds to TRBD1 (5 bases). Germline CDR1 reads SGHVS; CDR2 reads FNYEAQ. The CDR3 is made up of 13 amino acids. The CDR3 loop is CASSGGINQPQHF. The DNA of the CDR3 is TGTGCCAGCAGCGGGGGGATTAATCAACCCCAGCATTTT.

This chain uses TRBV14 with TRBJ2-7; D might be TRBD2 (5 bases). This CDR3 spans 15 amino acids. V lost 3 bases and J lost 6, with 18 bases in between. Germline V gives CDR1 SGHDN, CDR2 FVKESK. CDR3 protein: CASSQLLGSYAEQYF. CDR3 sequence (DNA): TGTGCCAGCAGCCAGCTTCTTGGGAGCTACGCCGAGCAGTACTTC.

This chain uses TRBV24-1 with TRBJ1-1; D is possibly TRBD1 (5 bases). The CDR3 sequence is 14 residues long. Germline values: CDR1 KGHDR, CDR2 SFDVKD. Trimming removed 4 bases at V and 1 base at J, with 9 bases between. The CDR3 region is CATSDRGQNTEAFF. In nucleotides, the CDR3 is TGTGCCACCAGTGACCGGGGCCAGAACACTGAAGCTTTCTTT.

This clonotype was counted ten times or more. V gene TRBV11-2 combines with J gene TRBJ2-5; 7 bases line up with TRBD2. CDR1 is SGHAT, CDR2 FQNNGV, per germline. Trimming took 0 bases from V and 5 from J; bases not matched to a gene: 9. This CDR3 region has 16 residues. The CDR3 protein is CASSLDRAGEGETQYF. The CDR3 DNA follows: TGTGCCAGCAGCTTAGATCGGGCGGGAGAAGGGGAGACCCAGTACTTC.

This clonotype has only a few counts. As DNA, the CDR3 is TGTGCCAGCAGGGGACAGGGGAACAGCTCACCCCTCCACTTT. Translating it yields CASRGQGNSSPLHF. V usage is TRBV11-2 and J usage is TRBJ1-6; 10 positions match TRBD1. This CDR3 is built from 14 residues. The V segment lost 6 bases and the J segment 10 bases; nucleotides outside the gene matches: 6. CDR1 is SGHAT and CDR2 is FQNNGV in the germline V gene.

V usage is TRBV7-9 and J usage is TRBJ2-3; TRBD1 matches 10 bases. Germline assignment: CDR1 SEHNR and CDR2 FQNEAQ (reference sequence). The CDR3 is 15 amino acids. Unmatched junction bases numbered 7, after V lost 5 bases and J lost 5 bases. DNA of the CDR3: TGTGCCAGCAGCGCGGGACAGGGGTTTGAAGATACGCAGTATTTT. Translation gives CASSAGQGFEDTQYF.

The chain is built from TRBV15 and TRBJ2-1, with 9 bases aligning to TRBD1. The CDR3 sequence is 15 residues long. CDR1 and CDR2 (germline): LNHNV, YYDKDF (reference sequence). The V gene end was trimmed by 5 bases and the J gene end by 4 bases; junction bases not matched to a gene: 6. CDR3 protein: CATSYRDRDYNEQFF. In nucleotides, the CDR3 is TGTGCCACCAGCTACCGGGACAGGGATTACAATGAGCAGTTCTTC.

This clonotype was counted at least ten times. This chain uses TRBV11-2 with TRBJ2-1, with unresolved D. V lost 5 bases and J 2 bases, leaving 13 bases between the germline ends. This CDR3 comprises 15 residues. CDR1 and CDR2 from the germline V gene are SGHAT and FQNNGV. The CDR3 sequence is CASSPRTFTYNEQFF. For the CDR3, the DNA is TGTGCCAGCAGCCCGAGGACGTTTACCTACAATGAGCAGTTCTTC.

This chain links TRBV7-6 with TRBJ2-7, with D possibly TRBD2 on 5 matching bases. Trimming took 8 bases from V and 6 from J, leaving 14 bases between them. The CDR3 has 12 amino acids. Germline V CDR1 and CDR2: SGHVS, FNYEAQ. CDR3 coding DNA: TGTGCCAGCGGAGTCGGGGTGGGCGAGCAGTACTTC. This translates into CASGVGVGEQYF.

Many counts were recorded for this clonotype. This chain links TRBV7-2 with TRBJ2-5; either TRBD1 or TRBD2 may fit D (5 bases each). The CDR3 is 15 amino acids. Germline V gene lookup returns CDR1 SGHTA and CDR2 FQGNSA. Trimming cost V 1 base and J 2 bases, with 11 bases left between them. For the CDR3, the DNA is TGTGCCAGCAGCTTAGTGTCGGGACGTCAAGAGACCCAGTACTTC. It translates to CASSLVSGRQETQYF.

This chain connects TRBV20-1 to TRBJ1-1; 9 bases fit TRBD1. From germline, CDR1 is DFQATT and CDR2 SNEGSKA (reference sequence). Unmatched junction bases numbered 2, after V lost 2 bases and J lost 7 bases. This CDR3 is built from 12 residues. The CDR3 protein is CSARKTGGEAFF. The DNA of the CDR3 is TGCAGTGCTAGAAAGACAGGGGGTGAAGCTTTCTTT.

The CDR3 is CAIIKAGAQETQYF. CDR3 bases: TGTGCCATCATTAAAGCAGGGGCGCAAGAGACCCAGTACTTC. The genes are TRBV10-3 and TRBJ2-5; D might be TRBD1 (6 bases). This CDR3 is built from 14 residues. V lost 7 bases and J 2 bases, leaving 14 bases between the germline ends. Per the germline V gene, CDR1 is ENHRY and CDR2 is SYGVKD.

This clonotype has a count of ten or more. The CDR3, as DNA: TGTGCCAGCAGCTTAGTCGGCAGGGTCTACGAGCAGTACTTC. It is translated as CASSLVGRVYEQYF. The chain recombines TRBV7-9 with TRBJ2-7; weak D call: TRBD1 (5 bases). This CDR3 spans 14 amino acids. In germline, CDR1 is SEHNR, CDR2 FQNEAQ (reference sequence). V was shortened by 1 base and J by 3 bases, with 10 bases between the two germline ends.

This clonotype was seen a handful of times. V is TRBV12-3 or TRBV12-4 and J is TRBJ2-5; 10 bases map to TRBD2. Trimming cost V 8 bases and J 4 bases; bases outside gene matches: 13. The CDR3 contains 16 residues. CDR3 region: CASRVVAGGLGETQYF. The DNA of the CDR3 is TGTGCCAGCCGCGTCGTAGCGGGGGGTCTTGGAGAGACCCAGTACTTC.

This clonotype was seen only a few times. This rearrangement joins TRBV29-1 to TRBJ2-1; a weak D match, TRBD2 (5 bases). Trimming stripped 6 bases from V and 4 bases from J, with 13 bases between. The CDR3 has 13 residues. Germline loops: CDR1 SQVTM, CDR2 ANQGSEA. This CDR3 reads CSVVTPGYNEQFF. The CDR3 DNA reads as TGCAGCGTGGTGACCCCGGGGTACAATGAGCAGTTCTTC.

This clonotype came up many times. This chain connects TRBV6-2 or TRBV6-3 to TRBJ2-1; 10 positions match TRBD2. The CDR3 is made up of 19 amino acids. Losses at the gene ends were 4 bases for V and 2 bases for J; bases not matched to a gene: 14. The germline V gene encodes CDR1 MNHEY and CDR2 SVGEGT. The CDR3 DNA reads TGTGCCAGCAGTTCGACACTAGCGGGGAGACTCGTGGCCTACAATGAGCAGTTCTTC. As protein: CASSSTLAGRLVAYNEQFF.

This clonotype came up a few times. This chain connects TRBV20-1 to TRBJ2-3, with D possibly TRBD2 on 5 matching bases. CDR1 is DFQATT, CDR2 SNEGSKA, per germline (reference sequence). The CDR3 totals 14 residues. Deletions cut 6 bases from V and 6 bases from J, with 19 bases between. CDR3 loop: CSAILESDRDTQYF. CDR3 sequence (DNA): TGCAGTGCGATACTAGAATCAGACCGGGATACGCAGTATTTT.

The V gene is TRBV5-4, the J gene TRBJ2-1, with 7 bases fitting TRBD2. The length of the CDR3 is 16 residues. The V and J ends lost 1 base and 6 bases, in that order; junction bases with no gene match: 10. CDR1 and CDR2 (germline): SGHNT, YYREEE (reference sequence). The chain's CDR3 is CASSLTSANAGNEQFF. CDR3 DNA sequence: TGTGCCAGCAGCTTGACTAGCGCCAACGCCGGCAATGAGCAGTTCTTC.

In its sample, this clonotype was seen a few times. The V and J genes are TRBV5-6 and TRBJ1-2; a weak D match, TRBD1 (5 bases). This CDR3 has 14 amino acids. Trimming left V 2 bases short and J 2 bases short, with 10 bases between. CDR1 and CDR2 (germline): SGHDT, YYEEEE. The CDR3 reads CASSLTQGNYGYTF. The CDR3 region has the DNA TGTGCCAGCAGCTTAACGCAGGGAAACTATGGCTACACCTTC.

As regards this clonotype: Germline and junction disagree at one end, which may indicate a read error. This sequence joins TRBV5-1 and TRBJ2-3, with D possibly matching TRBD1 (5 bases). This CDR3 has 14 amino acids. Germline-derived CDR1 and CDR2 are SGHRS and YFSETQ. The CDR3 DNA reads as TGCGCCTGCAGCAGAACCCAGGGAACAGATACGCAGTATTTT. It codes for CACSRTQGTDTQYF.

The chain employs TRBV12-3 or TRBV12-4 and TRBJ2-5, with a possible D match to TRBD2 (5 bases). This CDR3 spans 15 amino acids. V gave up 6 bases and J gave up 5 bases, with 19 bases separating them. CDR3 residues: CASRPGGKEAETQYF. DNA of the CDR3: TGTGCCAGCAGGCCAGGTGGTAAGGAGGCGGAGACCCAGTACTTC.